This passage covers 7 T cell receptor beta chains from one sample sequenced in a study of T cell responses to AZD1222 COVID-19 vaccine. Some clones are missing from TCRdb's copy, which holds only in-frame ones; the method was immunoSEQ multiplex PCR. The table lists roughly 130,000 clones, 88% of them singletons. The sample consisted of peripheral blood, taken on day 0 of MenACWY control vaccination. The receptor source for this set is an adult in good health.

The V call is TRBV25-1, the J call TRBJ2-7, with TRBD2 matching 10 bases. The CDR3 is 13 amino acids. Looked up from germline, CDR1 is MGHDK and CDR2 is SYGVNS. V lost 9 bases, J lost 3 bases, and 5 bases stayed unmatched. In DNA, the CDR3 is TGTGCCAGTAGGACTAGCGGAGACTACGAGCAGTACTTC. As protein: CASRTSGDYEQYF.

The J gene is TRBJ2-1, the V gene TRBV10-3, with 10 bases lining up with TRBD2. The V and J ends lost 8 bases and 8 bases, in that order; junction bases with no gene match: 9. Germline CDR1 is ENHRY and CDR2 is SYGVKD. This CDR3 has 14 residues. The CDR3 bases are TGTGCCATCGGGGACCTAGCGGGAGACTATGAGCAGTTCTTC. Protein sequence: CAIGDLAGDYEQFF.

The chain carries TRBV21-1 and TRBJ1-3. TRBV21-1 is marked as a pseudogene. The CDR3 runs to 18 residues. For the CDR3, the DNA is TGTGCCAGCAGCCTACCGGGAAGGCAGCTAAGCTCTGGAAACACCATATATTTT. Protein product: CASSLPGRQLSSGNTIYF.

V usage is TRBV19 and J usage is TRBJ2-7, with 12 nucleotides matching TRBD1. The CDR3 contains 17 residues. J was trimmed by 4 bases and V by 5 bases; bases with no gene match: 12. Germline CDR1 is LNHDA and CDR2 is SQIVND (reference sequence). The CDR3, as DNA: TGTGCCAGTAGTCCACGGGACAGGGGGCCCCTAGGGTACGAGCAGTACTTC. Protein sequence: CASSPRDRGPLGYEQYF.

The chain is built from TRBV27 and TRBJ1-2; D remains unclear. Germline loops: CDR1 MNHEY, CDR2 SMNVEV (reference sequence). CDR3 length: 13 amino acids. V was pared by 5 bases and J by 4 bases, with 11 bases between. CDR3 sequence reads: CASSPTSGYGYTF. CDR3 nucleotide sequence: TGTGCCAGCAGTCCCACTTCAGGCTATGGCTACACCTTC.

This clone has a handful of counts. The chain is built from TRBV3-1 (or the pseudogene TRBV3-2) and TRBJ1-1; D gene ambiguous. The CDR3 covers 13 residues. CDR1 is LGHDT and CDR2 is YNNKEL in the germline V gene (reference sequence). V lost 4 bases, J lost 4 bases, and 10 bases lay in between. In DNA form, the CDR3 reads TGTGCCAGCAGCCCACGGAGGGCCACTGAAGCTTTCTTT. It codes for CASSPRRATEAFF.

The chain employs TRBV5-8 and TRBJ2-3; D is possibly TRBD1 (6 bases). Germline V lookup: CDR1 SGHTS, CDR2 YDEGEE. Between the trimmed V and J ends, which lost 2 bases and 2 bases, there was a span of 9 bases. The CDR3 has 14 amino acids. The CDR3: CASSLRTATDTQYF. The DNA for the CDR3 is TGTGCCAGCAGCTTAAGGACAGCCACAGATACGCAGTATTTT. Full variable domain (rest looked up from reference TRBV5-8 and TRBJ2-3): EAGVTQSPTHLIKTRGQQATLRCSPISGHTSVYWYQQALGLGLQFLLWYDEGEERNRGNFPPRFSGRQFPNYSSELNVNALELEDSALYLCASSLRTATDTQYFGPGTRLTVL.